The 8 T cell receptor beta chains below were found in one sample sequenced in a study of identical twins. One entry per CDR3 protein, called by TCRdb with MiXCR from the 5' RACE reads. The sample consists of under 900,000 distinct CDR3 sequences, about 12% of them appearing once. The data were also submitted as part of a second study, on yellow fever vaccine responses in identical twins.

Material for sequencing was PBMCs. These receptors originate from a woman aged 18-29 years in good health.

Comments on this clonotype: One junction end disagrees with the germline gene, perhaps due to a read error. The CDR3 loop reads CCARDLGGKGLGDTQYF. CDR3 DNA sequence: TGCTGTGCTAGAGATCTGGGGGGCAAAGGCTTAGGCGATACGCAGTATTTT. V usage is TRBV20-1 and J usage is TRBJ2-3; D is possibly TRBD1 or TRBD2 (6 bases each). Germline CDR1 DFQATT, CDR2 SNEGSKA (reference sequence). The CDR3 sequence is 17 residues long.

This clonotype was seen a few times. The chain has TRBV12-3 or TRBV12-4 and TRBJ2-2, with TRBD1 matching 7 bases. The CDR3 loop spans 17 amino acids. Germline trimming cut 6 bases from V and 4 bases from J; bases unmatched to any gene: 14. CDR3 nucleotides: TGTGCCAGCAGCAAAGGAGCGCCGACAGGGTTCACCGGGGAGCTGTTTTTT. This gives the protein CASSKGAPTGFTGELFF.

The V and J genes are TRBV12-3 or TRBV12-4 and TRBJ1-2; TRBD1 aligns across 7 bases. The V gene end was trimmed by 3 bases and the J gene end by 5 bases; junction bases not matched to a gene: 9. The CDR3 is made up of 15 amino acids. CDR3 nucleotide sequence: TGTGCCAGCAGTTTGGGTGACAGGGTAGAGTATGGCTACACCTTC. This gives the protein CASSLGDRVEYGYTF.

A word on this clonotype: A much larger clone differs by one base, so this may be a read error. This sequence joins TRBV3-1 and TRBJ1-1; D is uncertain. This CDR3 comprises 15 residues. Germline loops: CDR1 LGHDT, CDR2 YNNKEL (reference sequence). The CDR3 nucleotides are TGTGCCGGCAGCCCCGAGGTAGGGTTTAACACTGAAGCTTTCTTT. The encoded protein is CAGSPEVGFNTEAFF.

This clonotype was seen ten or more times. This sequence joins TRBV7-6 and TRBJ2-1; 12 bases match TRBD2. The CDR3 covers 19 residues. CDR1 and CDR2 (germline): SGHVS, FNYEAQ. V trimming: 5 bases; J trimming: 0 bases; junction bases outside the gene matches: 11. The CDR3 protein is CASSPQVVTSGSSYNEQFF. CDR3 coding DNA: TGTGCCAGCAGCCCGCAGGTTGTGACTAGCGGGAGCTCCTACAATGAGCAGTTCTTC.

The V gene is TRBV10-3, the J gene TRBJ2-5, with 7 bases aligning to TRBD1. Germline V CDR1 and CDR2: ENHRY, SYGVKD. V gave up 3 bases and J gave up 4 bases; unmatched junction bases: 2. CDR3 size: 13 residues. CDR3 coding DNA: TGTGCCATCAGTGAAACAGGGGCAGAGACCCAGTACTTC. It is translated as CAISETGAETQYF.

This clonotype has at least ten counts. The CDR3 nucleotides are TGCGCCAGCAGCTTGGGGTCGGGGGGTATCACAGATACGCAGTATTTT. Translated: CASSLGSGGITDTQYF. This rearrangement joins TRBV5-1 to TRBJ2-3, with 7 bases that match TRBD2. Looked up from germline, CDR1 is SGHRS and CDR2 is YFSETQ. The junction had 6 bases not matched to a gene; V was cut back by 0 bases and J by 2 bases. The CDR3 sequence is 16 residues long.

This clonotype was observed a few times. This chain connects TRBV5-6 to TRBJ2-3; perhaps TRBD1 as D (6 bases). The CDR3 covers 15 residues. V was trimmed by 2 bases and J by 3 bases, leaving 13 bases between them. The germline CDR1 and CDR2 sequences are SGHDT and YYEEEE. DNA for the CDR3: TGTGCCAGCAGCTTTCAGGGGAGTTTGACAGATACGCAGTATTTT. This codes for CASSFQGSLTDTQYF.